This T cell receptor beta chain was sequenced in a study of Ad26.COV2.S vaccination and SARS-CoV-2 variants. Findings of the study overall: Substantial breadth was reported for post-vaccination spike-specific CD8+ and CD4+ T cells. Vaccinees showed greater spike-specific TCR breadth than placebo recipients.

Profiling relied on immunoSEQ multiplex PCR, and the TCRdb table lists in-frame clones only, not all of them. This table has about 320,000 clones, around 84% appearing once. This clone was counted a single time. Its antigen is as yet unknown. Germline CDR1 reads SGHAT; CDR2 reads FQNNGV. The CDR3 covers 11 residues. V shed 2 bases and J shed 5 bases, with 4 bases lying between them. Documented treatment: some 20 received Ad26.COV2.S at low or high dose, single or two shots; five or six received placebo; per-sample allocation not given. The samples were gathered on day 63 after the first injection of vaccine or placebo.

The origin of this receptor is a person between 18 and 60 years old who received the Ad26.COV2.S COVID-19 vaccine or a placebo. The V and J genes are TRBV11-2 and TRBJ2-7; D unclear. This sample comprised peripheral blood, obtained in a trial of Ad26.COV2.S vaccine versus placebo. CDR3 sequence: CASSLWNEQYF. The CDR3, as DNA: TGTGCCAGCAGCTTATGGAACGAGCAGTACTTC. Together with reference TRBV11-2 and TRBJ2-7, the CDR3 gives the full variable domain: EAGVAQSPRYKIIEKRQSVAFWCNPISGHATLYWYQQILGQGPKLLIQFQNNGVVDDSQLPKDRFSAERLKGVDSTLKIQPAKLEDSAVYLCASSLWNEQYFGPGTRLTVT.